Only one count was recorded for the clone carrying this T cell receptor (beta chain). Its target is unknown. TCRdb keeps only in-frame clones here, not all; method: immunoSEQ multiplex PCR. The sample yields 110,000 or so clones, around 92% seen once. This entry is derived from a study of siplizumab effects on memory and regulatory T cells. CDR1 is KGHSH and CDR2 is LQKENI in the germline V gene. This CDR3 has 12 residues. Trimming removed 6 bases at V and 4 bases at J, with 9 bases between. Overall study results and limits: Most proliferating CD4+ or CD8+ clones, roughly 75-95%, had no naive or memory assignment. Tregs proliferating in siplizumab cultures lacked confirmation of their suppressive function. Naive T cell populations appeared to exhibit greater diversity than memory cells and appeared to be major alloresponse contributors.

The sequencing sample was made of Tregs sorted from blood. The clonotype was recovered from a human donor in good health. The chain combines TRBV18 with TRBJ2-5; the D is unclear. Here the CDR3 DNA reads TGTGCCAGCTCGTTCGACCGAGAGACCCAGTACTTC. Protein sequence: CASSFDRETQYF. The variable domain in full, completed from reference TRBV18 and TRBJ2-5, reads NAGVMQNPRHLVRRRGQEARLRCSPMKGHSHVYWYRQLPEEGLKFMVYLQKENIIDESGMPKERFSAEFPKEGPSILRIQQVVRGDSAAYFCASSFDRETQYFGPGTRLLVL.